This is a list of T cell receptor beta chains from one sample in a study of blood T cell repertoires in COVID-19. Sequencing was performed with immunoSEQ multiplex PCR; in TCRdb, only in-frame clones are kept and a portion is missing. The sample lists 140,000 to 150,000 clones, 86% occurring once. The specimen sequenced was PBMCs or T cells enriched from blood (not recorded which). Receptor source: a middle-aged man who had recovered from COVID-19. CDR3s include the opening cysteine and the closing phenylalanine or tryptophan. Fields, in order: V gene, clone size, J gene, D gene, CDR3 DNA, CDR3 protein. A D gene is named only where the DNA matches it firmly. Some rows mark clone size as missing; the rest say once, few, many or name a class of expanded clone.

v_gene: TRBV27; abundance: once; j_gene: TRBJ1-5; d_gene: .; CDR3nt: TGTGCCAGCAGTTTATCGGTATACGACGGGATGGGTCAGCCCCAGCATTTT; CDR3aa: CASSLSVYDGMGQPQHF
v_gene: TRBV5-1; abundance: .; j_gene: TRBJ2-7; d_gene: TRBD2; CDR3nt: TGCGCCAGCAGCGTCCTAGCGGGAGGCCGCGAGCAGTACTTC; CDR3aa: CASSVLAGGREQYF
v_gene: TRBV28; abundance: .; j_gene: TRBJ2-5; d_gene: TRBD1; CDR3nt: TGTGCCACCGACAGGGGCGCCCAAGAGACCCAGTACTTC; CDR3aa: CATDRGAQETQYF
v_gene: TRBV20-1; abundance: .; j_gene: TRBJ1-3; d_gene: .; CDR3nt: TGCAGTGCTAGTGACTCGGTCTCTGGAAACACCATATATTTT; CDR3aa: CSASDSVSGNTIYF
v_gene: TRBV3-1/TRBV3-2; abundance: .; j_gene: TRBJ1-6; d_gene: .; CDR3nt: TGTGCCAGCAGCCCAGTAGACAGTGTACTCTCACCCCTCCACTTT; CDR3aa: CASSPVDSVLSPLHF
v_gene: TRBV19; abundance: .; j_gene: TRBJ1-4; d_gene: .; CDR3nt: TGTGCCAGTATGGGGGCTGCAACTAATGAAAAACTGTTTTTT; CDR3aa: CASMGAATNEKLFF
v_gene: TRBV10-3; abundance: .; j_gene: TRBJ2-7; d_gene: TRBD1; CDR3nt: TGTGCCATCAGTGGGACAGGGACCTACGAGCAGTACTTC; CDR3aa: CAISGTGTYEQYF
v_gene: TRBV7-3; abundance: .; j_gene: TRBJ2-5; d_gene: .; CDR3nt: TGTGCCAGCAGCTTACAGGGGTCGGGGGAGACCCAGTACTTC; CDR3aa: CASSLQGSGETQYF
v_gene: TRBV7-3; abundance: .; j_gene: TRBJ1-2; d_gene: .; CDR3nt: TGTGCCAGCAGCTTCCAGGGTTTGGATGGCTACACCTTC; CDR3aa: CASSFQGLDGYTF
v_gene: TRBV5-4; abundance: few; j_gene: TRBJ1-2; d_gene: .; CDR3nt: TGTGCCAGCAGCAAACGGACAGACTGGAACTATGGCTACACCTTC; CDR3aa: CASSKRTDWNYGYTF
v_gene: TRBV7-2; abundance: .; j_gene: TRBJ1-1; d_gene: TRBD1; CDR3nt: TGTGCCAGCAGCGTCAAGTTCGGGACAGGTTTGGAACACTCAGCTTTCTTT; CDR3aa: CASSVKFGTGLEHSAFF
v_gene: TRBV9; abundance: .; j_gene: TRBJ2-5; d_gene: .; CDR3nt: TGTGCCAGCAGCGGCGGGGACTGGCGAGAGACCCAGTACTTC; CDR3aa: CASSGGDWRETQYF
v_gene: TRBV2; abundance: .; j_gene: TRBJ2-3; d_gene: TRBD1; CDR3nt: TGTGCCAGCAGTCGGACAGGGAGCACAGATACGCAGTATTTT; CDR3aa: CASSRTGSTDTQYF
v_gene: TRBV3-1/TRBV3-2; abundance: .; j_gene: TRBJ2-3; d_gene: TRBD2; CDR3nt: TGTGCCAGCAGCCAATCGGAGCTAGCGGGGCCCCATAGCACAGATACGCAGTATTTT; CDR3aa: CASSQSELAGPHSTDTQYF
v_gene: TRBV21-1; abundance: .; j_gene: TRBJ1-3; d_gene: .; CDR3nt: TGTGCCAGCAGCAAAACGTCTGGGGAGGGTTCGGTCGGAGGAAACACCATATATTTT; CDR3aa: CASSKTSGEGSVGGNTIYF
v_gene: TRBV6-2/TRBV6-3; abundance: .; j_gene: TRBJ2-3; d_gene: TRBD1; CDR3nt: TGTGCCAGCAGTTACGCAGGGGGACCTTCCTTT; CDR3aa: CASSYAGGPSF
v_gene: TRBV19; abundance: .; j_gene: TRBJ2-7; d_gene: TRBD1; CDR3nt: TGTGCCAGTAGGAAAGACACAGGGGTCTCCTACGAGCAGTACTTC; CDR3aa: CASRKDTGVSYEQYF
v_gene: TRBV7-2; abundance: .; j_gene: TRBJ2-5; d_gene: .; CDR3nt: TGTGCCAGCAGCCGAGGGGGGGAAGAGACCCAGTACTTC; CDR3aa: CASSRGGEETQYF
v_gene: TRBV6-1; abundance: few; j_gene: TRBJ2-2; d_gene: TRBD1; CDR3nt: TGTGCCAGCAGTGACGGACAGGGATCCACCGGGGAGCTGTTTTTT; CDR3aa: CASSDGQGSTGELFF
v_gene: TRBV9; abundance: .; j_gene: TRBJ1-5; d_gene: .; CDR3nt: TGTGCCAGCAGCGTAGTGGAAAGGGGAGGCCTTCAGCATTTT; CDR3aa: CASSVVERGGLQHF
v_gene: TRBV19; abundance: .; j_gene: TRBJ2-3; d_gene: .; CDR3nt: TGTGCCAGTAGTATTAGAGGGGGTCCTAGCACAGATACGCAGTATTTT; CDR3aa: CASSIRGGPSTDTQYF
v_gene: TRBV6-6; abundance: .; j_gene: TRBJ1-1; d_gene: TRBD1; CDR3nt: TGTGCCAGCAGTTCCGGGACAGGGGTGGGGAACACTGAAGCTTTCTTT; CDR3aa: CASSSGTGVGNTEAFF
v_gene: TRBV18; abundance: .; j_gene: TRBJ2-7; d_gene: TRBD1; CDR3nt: TGTGCCAGCTCCCCAACCTCCGGGACAGGTTCCTACGAGCAGTACTTC; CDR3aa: CASSPTSGTGSYEQYF
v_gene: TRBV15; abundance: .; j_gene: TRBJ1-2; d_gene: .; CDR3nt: TGTGCCACCAGCAGAGCCGGGAAGGGGGACTATGGCTACACCTTC; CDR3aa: CATSRAGKGDYGYTF
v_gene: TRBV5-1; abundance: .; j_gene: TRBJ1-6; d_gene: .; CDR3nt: TGCGCCAGCAGCTTGGAGACAAATTCACCCCTCCACTTT; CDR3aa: CASSLETNSPLHF
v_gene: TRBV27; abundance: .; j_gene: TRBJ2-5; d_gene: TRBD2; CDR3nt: TGTGCCAGCAGTTCCAGTCAGAGCGGGGCCCGTGAGACCCAGTACTTC; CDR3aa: CASSSSQSGARETQYF
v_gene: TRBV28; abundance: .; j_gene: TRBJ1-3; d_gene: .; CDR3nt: TGTGCCAGCAGTTTCCCAGGGGCTGGAAACACCATATATTTT; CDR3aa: CASSFPGAGNTIYF